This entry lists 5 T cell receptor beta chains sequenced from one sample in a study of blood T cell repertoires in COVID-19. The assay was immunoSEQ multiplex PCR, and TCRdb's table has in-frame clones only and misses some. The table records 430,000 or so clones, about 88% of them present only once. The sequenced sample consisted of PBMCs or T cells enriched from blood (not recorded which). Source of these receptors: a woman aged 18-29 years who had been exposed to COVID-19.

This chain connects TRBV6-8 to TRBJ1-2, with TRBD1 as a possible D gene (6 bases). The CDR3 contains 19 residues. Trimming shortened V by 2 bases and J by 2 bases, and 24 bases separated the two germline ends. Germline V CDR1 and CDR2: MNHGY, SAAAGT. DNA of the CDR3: TGTGCCAGCAGTTACATAAAGGGGAGGGGGGTAATTGGAAACTATGGCTACACCTTC. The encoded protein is CASSYIKGRGVIGNYGYTF.

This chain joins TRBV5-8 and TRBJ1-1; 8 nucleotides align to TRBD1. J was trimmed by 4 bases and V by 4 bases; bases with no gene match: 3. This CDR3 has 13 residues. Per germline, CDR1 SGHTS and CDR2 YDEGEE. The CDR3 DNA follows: TGTGCCAGCAGCGTTGACAGGGGCACTGAAGCTTTCTTT. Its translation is CASSVDRGTEAFF. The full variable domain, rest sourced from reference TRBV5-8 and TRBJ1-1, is EAGVTQSPTHLIKTRGQQATLRCSPISGHTSVYWYQQALGLGLQFLLWYDEGEERNRGNFPPRFSGRQFPNYSSELNVNALELEDSALYLCASSVDRGTEAFFGQGTRLTVV.

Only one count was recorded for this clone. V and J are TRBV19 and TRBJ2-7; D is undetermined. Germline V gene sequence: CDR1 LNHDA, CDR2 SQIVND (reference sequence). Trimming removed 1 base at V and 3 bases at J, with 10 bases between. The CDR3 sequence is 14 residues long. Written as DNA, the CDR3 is TGTGCCAGTAGTATAGGATACAGAAACTACGAGCAGTACTTC. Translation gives CASSIGYRNYEQYF.

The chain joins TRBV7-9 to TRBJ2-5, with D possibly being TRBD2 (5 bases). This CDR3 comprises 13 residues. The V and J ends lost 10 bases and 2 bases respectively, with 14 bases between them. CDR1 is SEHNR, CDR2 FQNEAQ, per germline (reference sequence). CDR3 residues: CATTRGYQETQYF. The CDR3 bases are TGTGCCACCACCCGGGGTTATCAAGAGACCCAGTACTTC.

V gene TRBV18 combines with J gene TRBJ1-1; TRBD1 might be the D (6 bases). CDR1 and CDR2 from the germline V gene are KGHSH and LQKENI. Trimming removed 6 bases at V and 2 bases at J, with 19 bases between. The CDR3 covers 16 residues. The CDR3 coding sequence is TGTGCCAGCTCGGCAGGGACCCCCAGGGGAAACACTGAAGCTTTCTTT. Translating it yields CASSAGTPRGNTEAFF.